The next 24 T cell receptor beta chains were all read from a single sample in a study of shared clonotypes between healthy human individuals. The method was immunoSEQ multiplex PCR; TCRdb's version includes in-frame clones alone and lacks a portion of them. This sample carries around 1,100,000 clones, approximately 75% of them seen once, and the ten largest clones take 0.89%. The sample taken for sequencing was memory CD4+ T cells from PBMCs. Subset indicated: CD45RA-negative fraction. These receptors were obtained from a man aged 18 to 29 in good health. Some clones in this sample may be carry-over from other donors' samples.

In the case of this clone: This sample includes further DNA sequences coding for the same CDR3. The V and J genes are TRBV5-1 and TRBJ2-6, with no clear D. V gave up 0 bases and J gave up 4 bases, with 8 bases separating them. The CDR3 is 15 residues long. The germline gives CDR1 SGHRS, CDR2 YFSETQ. CDR3 protein: CASSLVGVGANVLTF. The DNA for the CDR3 is TGCGCCAGCAGCTTGGTGGGTGTCGGGGCCAACGTCCTGACTTTC.

CDR3 in DNA: TGCAGCGTGAGGCCCTCCGATTGGCAGTTCTTC. Encoded protein: CSVRPSDWQFF. The chain recombines TRBV29-1 with TRBJ2-1, with D unclear. Trimming shortened V by 6 bases and J by 12 bases, and 15 bases separated the two germline ends. CDR1 and CDR2 from the germline V gene are SQVTM and ANQGSEA. CDR3 length: 11 residues.

For this clone: Within the sample, other DNA sequences also encode this same CDR3. CDR3 amino acids: CSARQETQYF. CDR3 nucleotides: TGCAGTGCTCGCCAAGAGACCCAGTACTTC. The chain employs TRBV20-1 and TRBJ2-5, with D uncertain. Trimming pared 5 bases from V and 1 base from J, leaving 2 bases between. The CDR3 sequence is 10 residues long. Germline CDR1 is DFQATT and CDR2 is SNEGSKA (reference sequence).

The V gene is TRBV28, the J gene TRBJ1-2, with TRBD1 as a possible D gene (6 bases). This CDR3 has 11 amino acids. Germline-derived CDR1 and CDR2 are MDHEN and SYDVKM. V shed 11 bases and J shed 4 bases, with 11 bases lying between them. The CDR3 nucleotides read TGTGCCGCCCGGGGGGCCTATGGCTACACCTTC. It codes for CAARGAYGYTF.

V gene TRBV5-5 combines with J gene TRBJ2-3; no reliable D call. The CDR3 sequence is 12 residues long. Germline CDR1 reads SGHKS; CDR2 reads YYEKEE (reference sequence). V dropped 7 bases and J dropped 2 bases, with 8 bases sitting between them. The CDR3 here is CASRFLTDTQYF. CDR3 coding DNA: TGTGCCAGCCGGTTCCTCACAGATACGCAGTATTTT.

This clone was seen a few times. The gene calls are TRBV28 and TRBJ2-7; 11 nucleotides match TRBD1. The CDR3 length is 15 residues. J lost 5 bases, V lost 8 bases, and 11 bases had no gene match. Germline assignment: CDR1 MDHEN and CDR2 SYDVKM. CDR3 bases: TGTGCCAGCGGACTTCCCGGACAGGGGGCACACGAGCAGTACTTC. Its translation is CASGLPGQGAHEQYF.

This clone was observed once. The chain is built from TRBV5-1 and TRBJ1-2; unclear D gene. The CDR3 spans 16 residues. V lost 4 bases to trimming and J lost 4 bases, with 20 bases between them. Per germline, CDR1 SGHRS and CDR2 YFSETQ. CDR3 sequence: CASSMVPTETTYGYTF. The CDR3 coding sequence is TGCGCCAGCAGCATGGTTCCAACTGAGACTACCTATGGCTACACCTTC. The full variable domain, its missing parts supplied by reference TRBV5-1 and TRBJ1-2, is KAGVTQTPRYLIKTRGQQVTLSCSPISGHRSVSWYQQTPGQGLQFLFEYFSETQRNKGNFPGRFSGRQFSNSRSEMNVSTLELGDSALYLCASSMVPTETTYGYTFGSGTRLTVV.

This chain uses TRBV5-8 with TRBJ2-1, with 7 bases identical to TRBD2. The germline V gene encodes CDR1 SGHTS and CDR2 YDEGEE. J was trimmed by 7 bases and V by 0 bases; bases with no gene match: 7. The CDR3 has 15 residues. This chain's CDR3 is CASSLGSSGTNEQFF. The CDR3 region has the DNA TGTGCCAGCAGCTTGGGGTCTAGCGGAACGAATGAGCAGTTCTTC.

This clone has just a few counts. The chain employs TRBV28 and TRBJ1-5; D is uncertain. V was cut by 5 bases and J by 7 bases, with 15 bases left in between. The germline gives CDR1 MDHEN, CDR2 SYDVKM. The length of the CDR3 is 14 residues. DNA of the CDR3: TGTGCCAGCAGTCCTCAGGCGGGAGGCCAGCCCCAGCATTTT. Protein product: CASSPQAGGQPQHF.

The chain uses TRBV5-1 and TRBJ1-1; no firm D call. Germline lookup yields CDR1 SGHRS and CDR2 YFSETQ. The CDR3 runs to 14 residues. The V gene lost 0 bases and the J gene lost 4 bases, with 10 bases spanning the gap. The CDR3 sequence: CASSLGREGTEAFF. In nucleotides, the CDR3 is TGCGCCAGCAGCTTGGGAAGGGAGGGCACTGAAGCTTTCTTT.

As regards this clone: The sample carries other DNA sequences with the same CDR3. This chain links TRBV20-1 with TRBJ2-7, with 7 nucleotides matching TRBD1. The CDR3 consists of 11 residues. The germline V gene has CDR1 DFQATT and CDR2 SNEGSKA (reference sequence). V trimming: 6 bases; J trimming: 4 bases; junction bases outside the gene matches: 3. CDR3 DNA sequence: TGCAGTGCCCACAGGGGATACGAGCAGTACTTC. It is translated as CSAHRGYEQYF.

The genes are TRBV5-4 and TRBJ2-1; D is perhaps TRBD2 (5 bases). With 7 bases removed from V and 9 bases from J, the gap between germline ends came to 20 bases. Germline V gene lookup returns CDR1 SGHNT and CDR2 YYREEE (reference sequence). This CDR3 spans 14 amino acids. The CDR3 region has the DNA TGTGCCAGCGATGAGTGGACTCCAGGAAGTGAGCAGTTCTTC. Translated, it gives CASDEWTPGSEQFF.

The V and J genes are TRBV18 and TRBJ2-7; D is perhaps TRBD1 (6 bases). Trimming cost V 3 bases and J 6 bases, with 18 bases left between them. CDR1 and CDR2 from the germline V gene are KGHSH and LQKENI. The CDR3 runs to 15 residues. CDR3 nucleotides: TGTGCCAGCTCACCCAATCCCCAGGGGCTAAGCGAGCAGTACTTC. Its protein product is CASSPNPQGLSEQYF.

The V and J genes are TRBV25-1 and TRBJ2-3; 11 bases are a match to TRBD2. Germline loops: CDR1 MGHDK, CDR2 SYGVNS. Trimming took 5 bases from V and 3 from J; bases not matched to a gene: 7. This CDR3 contains 16 residues. The CDR3 is CASSKTSGSITDTQYF. As DNA, the CDR3 is TGTGCCAGCAGTAAAACTAGCGGGAGTATAACAGATACGCAGTATTTT. Together with reference TRBV25-1 and TRBJ2-3, the CDR3 gives the full variable domain: EADIYQTPRYLVIGTGKKITLECSQTMGHDKMYWYQQDPGMELHLIHYSYGVNSTEKGDLSSESTVSRIRTEHFPLTLESARPSHTSQYLCASSKTSGSITDTQYFGPGTRLTVL.

V and J are TRBV5-4 and TRBJ1-1; D remains ambiguous. Germline lookup yields CDR1 SGHNT and CDR2 YYREEE (reference sequence). Trimming left V 3 bases short and J 4 bases short, with 10 bases between. CDR3 length: 13 amino acids. This CDR3 is CASSWGMGTEAFF. DNA for the CDR3: TGTGCCAGCAGCTGGGGTATGGGCACTGAAGCTTTCTTT.

The chain links TRBV6-1 to TRBJ1-2; a weak D match, TRBD1 (6 bases). The length of the CDR3 is 14 residues. Between the trimmed V and J ends, which lost 6 bases and 3 bases, there was a span of 14 bases. Germline V gives CDR1 MNHNS, CDR2 SASEGT. The chain's CDR3 is CASSRLGADYGYTF. The CDR3 nucleotides are TGTGCCAGCAGCCGTTTGGGGGCAGACTATGGCTACACCTTC.

The CDR3 region is CASCRSPAGQTYEQYF. The CDR3 bases are TGCGCCAGCTGTCGATCTCCAGCGGGTCAAACCTACGAGCAGTACTTC. V is TRBV5-1 and J is TRBJ2-7; maybe TRBD2 (6 bases). This CDR3 spans 16 amino acids. Trimming took 7 bases from V and 2 from J, leaving 22 bases between them. The germline V gene has CDR1 SGHRS and CDR2 YFSETQ.

The rearrangement links TRBV7-3 to TRBJ2-2; TRBD2 matches 9 bases. The CDR3 contains 16 residues. CDR1 SGHTA and CDR2 FQGTGA come from the germline V gene. The J segment lost 5 bases and the V segment lost 2 bases, leaving 6 bases of the junction unmatched. In DNA form, the CDR3 reads TGTGCCAGCAGCTTAGCACTAGCGGGCCTAACCGGGGAGCTGTTTTTT. Its translation is CASSLALAGLTGELFF.

Note on this clone: A much larger clone is a single base away; this may be a read error. The identical CDR3 is also encoded by other nucleotide sequences in the sample. V usage is TRBV2 and J usage is TRBJ2-2; TRBD1 aligns across 12 bases. Germline CDR1 SNHLY, CDR2 FYNNEI. CDR3 length: 15 amino acids. Written as DNA, the CDR3 is TGTGCCAGCAGTCCGGGACAGGGGGCCACCGGAGAGCTGTTTTTT. This translates into CASSPGQGATGELFF.

V usage is TRBV19 and J usage is TRBJ1-2; D is uncertain. The CDR3 sequence is 12 residues long. The germline V and J ends were trimmed by 10 bases and 4 bases, with 13 bases remaining between them. Germline CDR1 LNHDA, CDR2 SQIVND (reference sequence). CDR3: CATALASYGYTF. CDR3 nucleotide sequence: TGTGCCACAGCGCTAGCCAGCTATGGCTACACCTTC.

Details on this clone: The same CDR3 also results from other DNA sequences found in this sample. The J gene is TRBJ2-6, the V gene TRBV7-2; no definite D call. Trimming removed 3 bases at V and 4 bases at J, with 4 bases between. This CDR3 has 13 amino acids. The germline CDR1 and CDR2 sequences are SGHTA and FQGNSA. The CDR3 DNA reads as TGTGCCAGCAGCTTGGGAGGGGCCAACGTCCTGACTTTC. Amino acid sequence: CASSLGGANVLTF.

Many counts were recorded for this clone. The CDR3 here is CASSLQSGREVGYNEQFF. For the CDR3, the DNA is TGTGCCAGCAGTCTCCAGAGCGGGAGGGAAGTGGGATACAATGAGCAGTTCTTC. The genes are TRBV27 and TRBJ2-1; 10 bases map to TRBD2. CDR3 length: 18 residues. Germline V gives CDR1 MNHEY, CDR2 SMNVEV (reference sequence). With V trimmed by 5 bases and J by 4 bases, 14 bases remained unmatched.

This clone was detected many times. The genes are TRBV7-2 and TRBJ1-1; D possibly corresponds to TRBD1 (6 bases). CDR3 length: 14 amino acids. Germline CDR1 SGHTA, CDR2 FQGNSA. V was cut by 5 bases and J by 4 bases, with 14 bases left in between. The CDR3 sequence: CASSPRGMSTEAFF. CDR3 nucleotides: TGTGCCAGCAGCCCCAGGGGCATGAGCACTGAAGCTTTCTTT.

In regard to this clone: Other DNA sequences within the sample encode an identical CDR3. The CDR3 loop reads CASSFGQSNEKLFF. For the CDR3, the DNA is TGTGCCAGCAGTTTCGGCCAGTCTAATGAAAAACTGTTTTTT. This chain joins TRBV28 and TRBJ1-4; the D is unclear. There are 14 residues in the CDR3. CDR1 MDHEN and CDR2 SYDVKM come from the germline V gene. V lost 3 bases and J 3 bases, leaving 8 bases between the germline ends.